Listed below are T cell receptor beta chains from one sample, sequenced in a study of T cells after posttransplantation cyclophosphamide. Some clones are missing from TCRdb's copy, which holds only in-frame ones; the method was immunoSEQ multiplex PCR. Seen here are 3,500 to 5,500 clones, approximately 79% observed once, and the top ten hold around 18%. The input for sequencing was PBMCs, taken 86 days after allogeneic stem cell transplant with posttransplant cyclophosphamide. The receptors shown here come from a male patient between 45 and 59 years old who received an allogeneic stem cell transplant from an unrelated donor, was CMV-positive, and had acute GVHD only. Part of the T cell pool may stem from the graft donor. CDR3s include the opening cysteine and the closing phenylalanine or tryptophan. D genes are given only for firm matches. Not all rows give a size; the values are once, few, many and, for expanded clones, a class.

TRBV5-5	.	.	TRBJ1-2	CASSVVWTGDYGYTF	TGCGCCAGCAGCGTCGTTTGGACGGGGGACTATGGCTACACCTTC
TRBV7-8	TRBD2	.	TRBJ2-5	CASSFTSGRTLQETQYF	TGTGCCAGCAGCTTCACTAGCGGGCGGACCCTACAAGAGACCCAGTACTTC
TRBV7-6	TRBD1	.	TRBJ2-7	CASSKGQLSGQYF	TGTGCCAGCAGCAAGGGACAGCTCAGCGGGCAGTACTTC
TRBV6-5	.	.	TRBJ1-1	CASSRRQGWTTEAFF	TGTGCCAGCAGTCGCCGACAAGGGTGGACTACTGAAGCTTTCTTT
TRBV19	.	.	TRBJ1-5	CASSILGAHQPQHF	TGTGCCAGTAGTATCCTAGGGGCCCATCAGCCCCAGCATTTT
TRBV19	TRBD1	.	TRBJ2-7	CASSIRGSGQGAYEQYF	TGTGCCAGTAGTATTCGGGGCTCAGGACAGGGGGCGTACGAGCAGTACTTC
TRBV11-3	.	.	TRBJ2-1	CASSLEGGSYNEQFF	TGTGCCAGCAGCTTAGAAGGGGGCTCCTACAATGAGCAGTTCTTC
TRBV28	.	.	TRBJ1-4	CASSWGTFNEKLFF	TGTGCCAGCAGTTGGGGGACATTTAATGAAAAACTGTTTTTT
TRBV4-3	.	.	TRBJ2-5	CASSHRTGTQNWGLQETQYF	TGCGCCAGCAGCCATCGAACCGGGACTCAAAATTGGGGCCTCCAAGAGACCCAGTACTTC
TRBV4-2	.	.	TRBJ2-7	CASSLSRARGGSYEQYF	TGTGCCAGCAGCTTGTCACGGGCGCGGGGTGGCTCCTACGAGCAGTACTTC
TRBV19	.	.	TRBJ1-6	CASSKRTAGSPLHF	TGTGCCAGTAGCAAGAGGACAGCTGGCTCACCCCTCCACTTT
TRBV5-1	TRBD2	.	TRBJ2-7	CASKLAGPSYEQYF	TGCGCCAGCAAGCTAGCGGGGCCCTCCTACGAGCAGTACTTC
TRBV7-2	.	.	TRBJ2-1	CASSLWQGSGDEQFF	TGTGCCAGCAGCTTATGGCAGGGTAGTGGAGATGAGCAGTTCTTC
TRBV9	.	.	TRBJ2-3	CASSVEALGTDTQYF	TGTGCCAGCAGCGTAGAGGCCCTCGGGACAGATACGCAGTATTTT
TRBV7-2	TRBD1	.	TRBJ1-2	CASSLSGTGNYGYTF	TGTGCCAGCAGCCTATCCGGGACAGGGAACTATGGCTACACCTTC
TRBV6-1	TRBD2	.	TRBJ2-7	CASSAPRGGGSYEQYF	TGTGCCAGCAGTGCCCCCCGTGGGGGGGGCTCCTACGAGCAGTACTTC
TRBV14	.	.	TRBJ2-1	CASSPSLAPQGEQFF	TGTGCCAGCAGCCCCTCACTAGCCCCTCAGGGTGAGCAGTTCTTC
TRBV9	.	.	TRBJ2-7	CASSVAGTGAYEQYF	TGTGCCAGCAGCGTCGCGGGCACGGGGGCCTACGAGCAGTACTTC
TRBV5-4	TRBD2	.	TRBJ2-7	CASSSTGREGSYEQYF	TGTGCCAGCAGCTCCACCGGGAGGGAGGGGTCCTACGAGCAGTACTTC
TRBV10-3	TRBD2	.	TRBJ2-3	CAISTPGTSVPSGAQYF	TGTGCCATCAGTACGCCCGGGACTAGCGTACCTTCCGGGGCGCAGTATTTT
TRBV6-5	.	once	TRBJ1-3	CASSYSGGPAGNTIYF	TGTGCCAGCAGTTACTCCGGGGGGCCGGCTGGAAACACCATATATTTT
TRBV30	.	.	TRBJ2-2	CAWSVIGVTGELFF	TGTGCCTGGAGTGTCATAGGGGTCACCGGGGAGCTGTTTTTT
TRBV9	TRBD2	.	TRBJ2-7	CASSVDSGEKQYF	TGTGCCAGCAGCGTAGACAGCGGGGAAAAGCAGTACTTC
TRBV5-1	TRBD1	.	TRBJ2-1	CASSPGTGGNEQFF	TGCGCCAGCAGCCCAGGGACAGGGGGCAATGAGCAGTTCTTC
TRBV4-3	.	.	TRBJ1-1	CASSQDWGRNTEAFF	TGCGCCAGCAGCCAAGATTGGGGGCGTAACACTGAAGCTTTCTTT
TRBV7-9	TRBD1	.	TRBJ2-3	CASTAPGQGTDTQYF	TGTGCCAGCACCGCACCGGGACAGGGAACAGATACGCAGTATTTT
TRBV28	.	.	TRBJ2-3	CASSYGNTDTQYF	TGTGCCAGCAGTTACGGGAACACAGATACGCAGTATTTT
TRBV28	.	.	TRBJ1-1	CASSRWGGDTEAFF	TGTGCCAGCAGCCGCTGGGGGGGTGATACTGAAGCTTTCTTT
TRBV19	TRBD2	.	TRBJ2-2	CASSITSGDTGELFF	TGTGCCAGTAGTATAACTAGCGGGGACACCGGGGAGCTGTTTTTT
TRBV7-9	TRBD2	.	TRBJ2-3	CASSPWVAGVTDTQYF	TGTGCCAGCAGCCCCTGGGTAGCGGGGGTCACAGATACGCAGTATTTT
TRBV4-1	.	.	TRBJ2-1	CASSQAKLTFYNEQFF	TGCGCCAGCAGCCAAGCGAAACTCACGTTCTACAATGAGCAGTTCTTC
TRBV5-1	.	.	TRBJ1-2	CASSLDPTELYGYTF	TGCGCCAGCAGCTTGGACCCCACGGAGCTCTATGGCTACACCTTC
TRBV7-9	TRBD1	.	TRBJ1-6	CASSFGTVSPLHF	TGTGCCAGCAGCTTTGGGACAGTCTCACCCCTCCACTTT
TRBV25-1	TRBD2	.	TRBJ2-2	CASKPGGRPTGELFF	TGTGCCAGCAAGCCGGGGGGACGACCCACCGGGGAGCTGTTTTTT
TRBV6-4	TRBD1	.	TRBJ2-1	CASSPTGNNEQFF	TGTGCCAGCAGTCCGACAGGGAACAATGAGCAGTTCTTC
TRBV30	.	.	TRBJ2-3	CAWGRGGRADTQYF	TGTGCCTGGGGAAGGGGGGGGAGGGCAGATACGCAGTATTTT
TRBV5-1	TRBD1	.	TRBJ1-1	CASSFEGARNTEAFF	TGCGCCAGCAGCTTTGAGGGGGCGAGGAACACTGAAGCTTTCTTT
TRBV28	TRBD2	.	TRBJ2-7	CASSRGLAGGWSYEQYF	TGTGCCAGCAGCCGCGGACTAGCGGGAGGCTGGTCCTACGAGCAGTACTTC
TRBV7-3	TRBD2	.	TRBJ2-1	CASSYSGRAGYNEQFF	TGTGCCAGCAGCTATAGCGGGAGGGCCGGGTACAATGAGCAGTTCTTC
TRBV6-6	TRBD2	.	TRBJ2-1	CASRRGTSGFNEQFF	TGTGCCAGCAGACGCGGGACTAGCGGGTTCAATGAGCAGTTCTTC